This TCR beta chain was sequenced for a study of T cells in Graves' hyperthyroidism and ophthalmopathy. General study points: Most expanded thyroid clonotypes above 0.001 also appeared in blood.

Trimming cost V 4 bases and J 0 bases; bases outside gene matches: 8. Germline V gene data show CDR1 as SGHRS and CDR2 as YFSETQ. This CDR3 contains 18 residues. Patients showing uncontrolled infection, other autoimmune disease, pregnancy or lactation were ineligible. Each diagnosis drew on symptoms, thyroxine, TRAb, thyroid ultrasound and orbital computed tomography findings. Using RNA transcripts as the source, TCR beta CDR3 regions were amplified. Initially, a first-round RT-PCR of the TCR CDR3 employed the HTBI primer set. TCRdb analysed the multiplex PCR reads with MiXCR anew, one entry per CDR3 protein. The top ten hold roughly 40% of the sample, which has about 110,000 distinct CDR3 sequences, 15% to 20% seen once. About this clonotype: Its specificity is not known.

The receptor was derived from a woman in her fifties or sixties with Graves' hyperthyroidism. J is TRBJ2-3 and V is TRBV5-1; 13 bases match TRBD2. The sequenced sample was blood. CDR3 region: CASSKGLAGRLSTDTQYF. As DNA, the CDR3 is TGCGCCAGCAGCAAGGGACTAGCGGGACGCCTGAGCACAGATACGCAGTATTTT.